The text below deals with one TCR beta chain. The germline gives CDR1 SGHTA, CDR2 FQGNSA. V dropped 2 bases and J dropped 5 bases, with 4 bases sitting between them. This CDR3 is built from 12 residues. The record originates from a study of T cell changes during pregnancy in multiple sclerosis. Generated by immunoSEQ multiplex PCR, the TCRdb table keeps only in-frame clones and is missing some. Of tens of thousands of clones listed, around 94% are singletons. The gene calls are TRBV7-2 and TRBJ1-5, with no clear D. The sample was peripheral blood, taken in the third trimester of pregnancy. The receptor comes from a female donor with multiple sclerosis, enrolled in a pregnancy study. The CDR3 is CASSLPYQPQHF. In DNA, the CDR3 is TGTGCCAGCAGCTTACCATATCAGCCCCAGCATTTT.